Detailed here is one T cell receptor beta chain. Its antigen remains unknown. From germline, CDR1 is SGHTA and CDR2 FQGNSA. This CDR3 has 17 amino acids. The V end was cut by 2 bases, the J end by 4 bases, with 20 bases between. Prepared TCR beta cDNA libraries contained unique molecular identifiers. T cells, about 0.95 to 10 million of them, yielded approximately 530,000 cDNA molecules. TCRdb reprocessed the PCR reads with MiXCR, giving one entry per CDR3 protein. This table has about 160,000 distinct CDR3 sequences, roughly 35% appearing once. The data belong to a study of post-analysis software for immune sequencing data. Study information: As for disease course, relapsing-remitting, secondary progressive and progressive-relapsing multiple sclerosis were all included. Study-wide points: Patients with multiple sclerosis recorded significantly lower normalized Chao1 diversity than controls, the study found. Roughly 5 TRBV segments, including TRBV5-6, TRBV5-1 and TRBV20-1, were more frequent in patients than controls.

The sample consisted of blood, taken after autologous hematopoietic stem cell transplantation. The sequence was collected from a girl between 10 and 17 years old with multiple sclerosis. The chain uses TRBV7-2 and TRBJ1-2, with a weak D call TRBD1 (6 bases). CDR3 nucleotide sequence: TGTGCCAGCAGCTTAAGAGGGGGGGGCCTAAGTAGCTATGGCTACACCTTC. Protein product: CASSLRGGGLSSYGYTF.